The 21 T cell receptor beta chains given below trace back to one sample, sequenced in a study of shared clonotypes between healthy human individuals. Using immunoSEQ multiplex PCR, the repertoire was profiled, and TCRdb retains in-frame clones only, with some absent. The sample lists 2 million to 2.5 million clones, about 95% occurring once. CD45RO-negative, CCR7-selected cells formed the naive CD8 fraction, which excluded terminally differentiated effector memory CD45RA+ cells. The sequenced material came from naive CD8+ T cells sorted from blood. These receptors were collected from a man younger than 35 in good health.

V usage is TRBV7-2 and J usage is TRBJ1-2, with 7 bases aligning to TRBD1. The CDR3 runs to 15 residues. Germline V CDR1 and CDR2: SGHTA, FQGNSA. V was pared by 4 bases and J by 1 base, with 6 bases of the junction left unmatched. The CDR3 spells CASSSGTEFNYGYTF. The CDR3 coding sequence is TGTGCCAGCAGCTCCGGGACAGAGTTTAACTATGGCTACACCTTC.

V and J are TRBV27 and TRBJ1-1, with D uncertain. V gave up 6 bases and J gave up 4 bases, with 15 bases separating them. CDR3 size: 14 residues. The germline CDR1 and CDR2 sequences are MNHEY and SMNVEV (reference sequence). CDR3 sequence: CASRSGGWGTEAFF. The CDR3 nucleotides read TGTGCCAGCAGAAGCGGCGGTTGGGGCACTGAAGCTTTCTTT.

The CDR3 sequence is CASSALRAGLDTQYF. CDR3 DNA: TGCGCCAGCAGCGCGCTAAGGGCGGGTTTAGATACGCAGTATTTT. The V gene is TRBV10-2, the J gene TRBJ2-3, with D perhaps TRBD2 (5 bases). Trimming removed 6 bases at V and 5 bases at J, with 18 bases between. This CDR3 contains 15 residues. Germline V gene lookup returns CDR1 WSHSY and CDR2 SAAADI.

The V and J genes are TRBV27 and TRBJ2-7; no reliable D call. V gave up 1 base and J gave up 0 bases, with 7 bases separating them. Germline CDR1 MNHEY, CDR2 SMNVEV (reference sequence). This CDR3 region has 14 residues. The CDR3 spells CASSLYVYSYEQYF. The CDR3 DNA reads as TGTGCCAGCAGTTTATATGTGTACTCCTACGAGCAGTACTTC.

CDR3 region: CASSWPETVFNTEAFF. CDR3 DNA: TGTGCCAGCAGTTGGCCTGAGACAGTCTTTAACACTGAAGCTTTCTTT. The V call is TRBV28, the J call TRBJ1-1; weak D call: TRBD1 (5 bases). The germline V gene has CDR1 MDHEN and CDR2 SYDVKM. The V end was cut by 4 bases, the J end by 2 bases, with 17 bases between. This CDR3 is 16 amino acids long.

The table lists this clone with a count of one. The gene calls are TRBV11-2 and TRBJ2-5; D is unclear. The CDR3 covers 13 residues. V was trimmed by 4 bases and J by 0 bases, leaving 6 bases between them. Germline values: CDR1 SGHAT, CDR2 FQNNGV. Here the CDR3 reads CASSWPNQETQYF. Written as DNA, the CDR3 is TGTGCCAGCAGCTGGCCGAACCAAGAGACCCAGTACTTC.

This clone was seen just once. V gene TRBV28 combines with J gene TRBJ1-4; 8 nucleotides match TRBD1. V dropped 4 bases and J dropped 0; count of bases not matched to a gene: 1. This CDR3 is built from 15 residues. The germline V gene has CDR1 MDHEN and CDR2 SYDVKM. The CDR3 region has the DNA TGTGCCAGCAGTTCGACAGGGGCAACTAATGAAAAACTGTTTTTT. Amino acids: CASSSTGATNEKLFF.

The chain is built from TRBV27 and TRBJ2-1; possibly TRBD1 or TRBD2 for D (5 bases each). The germline V gene encodes CDR1 MNHEY and CDR2 SMNVEV (reference sequence). The CDR3 consists of 13 residues. Trimming cost V 8 bases and J 7 bases, with 15 bases left between them. The CDR3 reads CASSTLGENEQFF. The CDR3, as DNA: TGTGCCAGCTCCACATTGGGGGAGAATGAGCAGTTCTTC.

The V gene is TRBV7-9, the J gene TRBJ2-3, with 9 bases identical to TRBD2. Germline CDR1 SEHNR, CDR2 FQNEAQ (reference sequence). V dropped 1 base and J dropped 2; count of bases not matched to a gene: 1. The CDR3 has 15 amino acids. CDR3 in amino acids: CASSLVAGVTDTQYF. CDR3 DNA: TGTGCCAGCAGCTTAGTAGCGGGGGTCACAGATACGCAGTATTTT.

The gene calls are TRBV5-4 and TRBJ2-7, with D hard to call. Trimming took 4 bases from V and 2 from J, leaving 10 bases between them. This CDR3 contains 13 residues. CDR1 SGHNT and CDR2 YYREEE come from the germline V gene (reference sequence). The CDR3 DNA reads TGTGCCAGCAGCGGAACGGACCCCTACGAGCAGTACTTC. The encoded protein is CASSGTDPYEQYF. Variable domain in full (rest from reference TRBV5-4 and TRBJ2-7): ETGVTQSPTHLIKTRGQQVTLRCSSQSGHNTVSWYQQALGQGPQFIFQYYREEENGRGNFPPRFSGLQFPNYSSELNVNALELDDSALYLCASSGTDPYEQYFGPGTRLTVT.

The V and J genes are TRBV11-2 and TRBJ2-7; no firm D call. V shed 5 bases and J shed 6 bases, with 14 bases lying between them. Germline loops: CDR1 SGHAT, CDR2 FQNNGV. The CDR3 length is 13 residues. The CDR3 spells CASSPPVVGEQYF. The CDR3 DNA reads as TGTGCCAGCAGCCCCCCCGTGGTGGGCGAGCAGTACTTC. The full variable domain, completed using reference TRBV11-2 and TRBJ2-7, is EAGVAQSPRYKIIEKRQSVAFWCNPISGHATLYWYQQILGQGPKLLIQFQNNGVVDDSQLPKDRFSAERLKGVDSTLKIQPAKLEDSAVYLCASSPPVVGEQYFGPGTRLTVT.

The chain links TRBV27 to TRBJ2-7; either TRBD1 or TRBD2 may supply D (5 bases each). Germline V gene sequence: CDR1 MNHEY, CDR2 SMNVEV (reference sequence). The CDR3 sequence is 14 residues long. Between the trimmed V and J ends, which lost 3 bases and 7 bases, there was a span of 16 bases. CDR3 coding DNA: TGTGCCAGCAGTTTCACCGGGACGCGTTCGGAGCAGTACTTC. Its protein product is CASSFTGTRSEQYF.

In this sample, this clone turned up a few times. V gene TRBV23-1 combines with J gene TRBJ2-1; 7 nucleotides align to TRBD2. TRBV23-1 is assigned to the ORF class and has an uncertain function. CDR3 length: 14 residues. With V trimmed by 9 bases and J by 4 bases, 9 bases remained unmatched. The CDR3 is CARRASGLYNEQFF. The CDR3 DNA reads TGCGCCAGACGTGCGTCGGGACTATACAATGAGCAGTTCTTC.

Notes on this clone: In the same sample, other DNA sequences code for this CDR3. The chain links TRBV4-1 to TRBJ2-7; D perhaps matches TRBD1 (5 bases). Trimming shortened V by 2 bases and J by 7 bases, and 9 bases separated the two germline ends. CDR3 length equals 12 residues. Germline V lookup: CDR1 MGHRA, CDR2 YSYEKL. The CDR3 loop is CASSQRGGEQYF. The CDR3 nucleotides read TGCGCCAGCAGCCAAAGGGGTGGGGAGCAGTACTTC.

The table lists this clone with a count of one. V and J are TRBV25-1 and TRBJ2-3, with 7 bases fitting TRBD1. With 3 bases clipped from V and 5 bases from J, the junction kept 5 bases outside the gene matches. This CDR3 has 14 residues. CDR1 and CDR2 (germline): MGHDK, SYGVNS. The CDR3 sequence: CASSDGQAEDTQYF. The CDR3 DNA reads as TGTGCCAGCAGTGACGGACAGGCGGAAGATACGCAGTATTTT. The full variable domain, in which reference TRBV25-1 and TRBJ2-3 provide the parts outside the CDR3, is EADIYQTPRYLVIGTGKKITLECSQTMGHDKMYWYQQDPGMELHLIHYSYGVNSTEKGDLSSESTVSRIRTEHFPLTLESARPSHTSQYLCASSDGQAEDTQYFGPGTRLTVL.

The chain has TRBV4-3 and TRBJ2-7; no clear D. This CDR3 has 15 amino acids. Trimming cost V 2 bases and J 0 bases, with 11 bases left between them. Germline V lookup: CDR1 LGHNA, CDR2 YSLEER. CDR3 bases: TGCGCCAGCAGCCAAACGGGCCCGAGCTCCTACGAGCAGTACTTC. Residues: CASSQTGPSSYEQYF.

The chain has TRBV7-8 and TRBJ1-2, with D possibly being TRBD1 (6 bases). The CDR3 sequence is 19 residues long. CDR1 is SGHVS and CDR2 is FQNEAQ in the germline V gene. V lost 0 bases to trimming and J lost 8 bases, with 28 bases between them. The CDR3 DNA reads as TGTGCCAGCAGCTTAGCCCAAGGTGGGAGAGGCCAGGGGCTGAGAGGCTACACCTTC. Residues: CASSLAQGGRGQGLRGYTF.

As for this clone: One junction end disagrees with the germline gene, perhaps due to a read error. This sequence joins TRBV9 and TRBJ2-7, with D hard to call. This CDR3 is 15 amino acids long. Germline V gene lookup returns CDR1 SGDLS and CDR2 YYNGEE. CDR3 coding DNA: TGTGCCAGCATCGTACTGGTGTGGCTCCTCTACGAGCAGTACTTC. Protein sequence: CASIVLVWLLYEQYF. Full variable domain (missing parts from reference TRBV9 and TRBJ2-7): DSGVTQTPKHLITATGQRVTLRCSPRSGDLSVYWYQQSLDQGLQFLIQYYNGEERAKGNILERFSAQQFPDLHSELNLSSLELGDSALYFCASIVLVWLLYEQYFGPGTRLTVT.

The rearrangement joins TRBV7-9 to TRBJ2-7, with 8 bases fitting TRBD1. CDR1 and CDR2 (germline): SEHNR, FQNEAQ (reference sequence). V gave up 5 bases and J gave up 6 bases; unmatched junction bases: 6. The CDR3 spans 13 residues. The CDR3 DNA is TGTGCCAGCAGCCCCGACAGGGGAATCGAGCAGTACTTC. The encoded protein is CASSPDRGIEQYF. The full variable domain, completed using reference TRBV7-9 and TRBJ2-7, is DTGVSQNPRHKITKRGQNVTFRCDPISEHNRLYWYRQTLGQGPEFLTYFQNEAQLEKSRLLSDRFSAERPKGSFSTLEIQRTEQGDSAMYLCASSPDRGIEQYFGPGTRLTVT.

This clone came up once. V is TRBV6-1 and J is TRBJ2-7, with TRBD1 identical over 7 bases. Germline V gives CDR1 MNHNS, CDR2 SASEGT. Trimming at V came to 5 bases and at J to 0 bases, leaving 4 bases not matched to a gene. The CDR3 covers 14 residues. In DNA, the CDR3 is TGTGCCAGCAGTCAAGACAGGGTCTCCTACGAGCAGTACTTC. Protein sequence: CASSQDRVSYEQYF.

The chain uses TRBV5-4 and TRBJ2-2; D could derive from TRBD1 or TRBD2 (6 bases each). The CDR3 runs 14 residues. Trimming left V 4 bases short and J 7 bases short, with 14 bases between. Germline assignment: CDR1 SGHNT and CDR2 YYREEE (reference sequence). This CDR3 is CASSIRGANGELFF. The CDR3 region has the DNA TGTGCCAGCAGCATAAGGGGGGCTAACGGGGAGCTGTTTTTT.